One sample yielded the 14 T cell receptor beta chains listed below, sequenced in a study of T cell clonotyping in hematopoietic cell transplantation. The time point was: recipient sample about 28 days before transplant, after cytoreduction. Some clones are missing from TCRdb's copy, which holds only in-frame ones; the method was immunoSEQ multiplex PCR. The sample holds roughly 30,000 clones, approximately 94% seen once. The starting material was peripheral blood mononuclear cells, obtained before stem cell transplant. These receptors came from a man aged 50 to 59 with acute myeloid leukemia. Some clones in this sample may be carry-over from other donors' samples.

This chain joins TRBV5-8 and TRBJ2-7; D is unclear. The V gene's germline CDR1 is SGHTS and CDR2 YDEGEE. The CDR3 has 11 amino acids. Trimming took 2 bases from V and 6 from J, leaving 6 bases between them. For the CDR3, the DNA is TGTGCCAGCAGCTTCACGATCGAGCAGTACTTC. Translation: CASSFTIEQYF.

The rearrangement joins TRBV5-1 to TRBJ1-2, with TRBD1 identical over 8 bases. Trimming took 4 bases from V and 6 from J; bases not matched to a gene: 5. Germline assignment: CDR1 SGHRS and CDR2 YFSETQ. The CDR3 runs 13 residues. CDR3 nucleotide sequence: TGCGCCAGCAGCCCACGGACAGGGAATGGCTACACCTTC. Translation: CASSPRTGNGYTF.

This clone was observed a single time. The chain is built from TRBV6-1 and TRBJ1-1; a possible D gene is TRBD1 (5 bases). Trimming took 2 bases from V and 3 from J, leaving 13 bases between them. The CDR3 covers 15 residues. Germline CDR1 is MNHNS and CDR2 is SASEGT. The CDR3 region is CASSESSRGDTEAFF. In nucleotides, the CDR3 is TGTGCCAGCAGTGAATCCAGCAGAGGGGACACTGAAGCTTTCTTT.

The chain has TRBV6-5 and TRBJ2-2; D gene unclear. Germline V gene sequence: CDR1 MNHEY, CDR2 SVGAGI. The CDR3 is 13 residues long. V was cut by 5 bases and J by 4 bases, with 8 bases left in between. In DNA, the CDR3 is TGTGCCAGCAGTGTAGTGGGCACCGGGGAGCTGTTTTTT. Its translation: CASSVVGTGELFF.

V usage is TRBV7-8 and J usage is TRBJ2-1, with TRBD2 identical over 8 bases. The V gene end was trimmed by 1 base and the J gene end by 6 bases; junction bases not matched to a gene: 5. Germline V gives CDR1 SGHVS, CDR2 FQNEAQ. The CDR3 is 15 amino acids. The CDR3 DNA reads TGTGCCAGCAGCTTAGGAATCGGACTAGCCAATGAGCAGTTCTTC. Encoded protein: CASSLGIGLANEQFF.

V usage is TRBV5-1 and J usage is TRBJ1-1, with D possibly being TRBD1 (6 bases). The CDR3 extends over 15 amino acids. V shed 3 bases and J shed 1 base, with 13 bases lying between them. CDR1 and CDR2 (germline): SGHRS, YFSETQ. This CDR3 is CASSWTGGQNTEAFF. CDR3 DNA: TGCGCCAGCAGCTGGACGGGGGGCCAGAACACTGAAGCTTTCTTT. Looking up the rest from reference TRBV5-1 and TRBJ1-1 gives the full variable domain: KAGVTQTPRYLIKTRGQQVTLSCSPISGHRSVSWYQQTPGQGLQFLFEYFSETQRNKGNFPGRFSGRQFSNSRSEMNVSTLELGDSALYLCASSWTGGQNTEAFFGQGTRLTVV.

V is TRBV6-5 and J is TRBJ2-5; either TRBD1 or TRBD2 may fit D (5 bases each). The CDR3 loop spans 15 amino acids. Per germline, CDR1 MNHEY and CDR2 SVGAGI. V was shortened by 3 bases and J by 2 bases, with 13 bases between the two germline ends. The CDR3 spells CASSYLYGTQETQYF. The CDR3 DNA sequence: TGTGCCAGCAGTTATCTCTACGGGACGCAAGAGACCCAGTACTTC.

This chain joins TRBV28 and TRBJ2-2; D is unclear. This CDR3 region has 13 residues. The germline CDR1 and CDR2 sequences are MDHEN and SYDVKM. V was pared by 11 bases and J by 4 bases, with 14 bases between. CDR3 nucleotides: TGTGCCCTCGAAGATGGGATCACCGGGGAGCTGTTTTTT. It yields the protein CALEDGITGELFF.

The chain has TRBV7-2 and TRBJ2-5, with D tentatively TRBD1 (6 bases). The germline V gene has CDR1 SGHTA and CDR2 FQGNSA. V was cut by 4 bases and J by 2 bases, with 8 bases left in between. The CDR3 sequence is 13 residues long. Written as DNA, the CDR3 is TGTGCCAGCAGCTCCGGACAGCAAGAGACCCAGTACTTC. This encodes CASSSGQQETQYF.

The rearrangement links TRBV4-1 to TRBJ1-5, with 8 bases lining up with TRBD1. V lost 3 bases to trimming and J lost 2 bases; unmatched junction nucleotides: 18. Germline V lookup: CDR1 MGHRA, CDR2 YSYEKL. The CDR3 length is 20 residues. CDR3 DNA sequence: TGCGCCAGCAGCCAGACCGCCGTCCGGACAGGGACAAGACGCAATCAGCCCCAGCATTTT. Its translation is CASSQTAVRTGTRRNQPQHF.

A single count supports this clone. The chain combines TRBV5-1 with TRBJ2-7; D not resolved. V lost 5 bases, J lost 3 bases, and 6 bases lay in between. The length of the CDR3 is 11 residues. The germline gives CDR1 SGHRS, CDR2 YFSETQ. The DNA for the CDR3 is TGCGCCAGCAGAGATGGCTACGAGCAGTACTTC. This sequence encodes CASRDGYEQYF.

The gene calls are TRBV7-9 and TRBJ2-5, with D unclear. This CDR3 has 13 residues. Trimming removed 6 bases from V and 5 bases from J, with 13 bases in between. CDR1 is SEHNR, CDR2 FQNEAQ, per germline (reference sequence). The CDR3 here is CASSRIVAETQYF. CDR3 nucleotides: TGTGCCAGCAGTCGGATAGTCGCGGAGACCCAGTACTTC.

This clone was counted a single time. DNA for the CDR3: TGCGCCAGCAGCTTGGCGGTAAGCGCACTGAACACTGAAGCTTTCTTT. It translates to CASSLAVSALNTEAFF. The chain joins TRBV5-1 to TRBJ1-1; D gene ambiguous. The CDR3 consists of 16 residues. The V end was cut by 0 bases, the J end by 0 bases, with 12 bases between. The germline V gene has CDR1 SGHRS and CDR2 YFSETQ.

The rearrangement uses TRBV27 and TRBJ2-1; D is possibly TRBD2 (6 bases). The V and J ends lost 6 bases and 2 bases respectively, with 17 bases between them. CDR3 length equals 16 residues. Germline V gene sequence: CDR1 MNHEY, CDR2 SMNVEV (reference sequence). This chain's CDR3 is CASSSLAVQPYNEQFF. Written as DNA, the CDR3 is TGTGCCAGCAGCTCACTAGCAGTCCAGCCCTACAATGAGCAGTTCTTC.